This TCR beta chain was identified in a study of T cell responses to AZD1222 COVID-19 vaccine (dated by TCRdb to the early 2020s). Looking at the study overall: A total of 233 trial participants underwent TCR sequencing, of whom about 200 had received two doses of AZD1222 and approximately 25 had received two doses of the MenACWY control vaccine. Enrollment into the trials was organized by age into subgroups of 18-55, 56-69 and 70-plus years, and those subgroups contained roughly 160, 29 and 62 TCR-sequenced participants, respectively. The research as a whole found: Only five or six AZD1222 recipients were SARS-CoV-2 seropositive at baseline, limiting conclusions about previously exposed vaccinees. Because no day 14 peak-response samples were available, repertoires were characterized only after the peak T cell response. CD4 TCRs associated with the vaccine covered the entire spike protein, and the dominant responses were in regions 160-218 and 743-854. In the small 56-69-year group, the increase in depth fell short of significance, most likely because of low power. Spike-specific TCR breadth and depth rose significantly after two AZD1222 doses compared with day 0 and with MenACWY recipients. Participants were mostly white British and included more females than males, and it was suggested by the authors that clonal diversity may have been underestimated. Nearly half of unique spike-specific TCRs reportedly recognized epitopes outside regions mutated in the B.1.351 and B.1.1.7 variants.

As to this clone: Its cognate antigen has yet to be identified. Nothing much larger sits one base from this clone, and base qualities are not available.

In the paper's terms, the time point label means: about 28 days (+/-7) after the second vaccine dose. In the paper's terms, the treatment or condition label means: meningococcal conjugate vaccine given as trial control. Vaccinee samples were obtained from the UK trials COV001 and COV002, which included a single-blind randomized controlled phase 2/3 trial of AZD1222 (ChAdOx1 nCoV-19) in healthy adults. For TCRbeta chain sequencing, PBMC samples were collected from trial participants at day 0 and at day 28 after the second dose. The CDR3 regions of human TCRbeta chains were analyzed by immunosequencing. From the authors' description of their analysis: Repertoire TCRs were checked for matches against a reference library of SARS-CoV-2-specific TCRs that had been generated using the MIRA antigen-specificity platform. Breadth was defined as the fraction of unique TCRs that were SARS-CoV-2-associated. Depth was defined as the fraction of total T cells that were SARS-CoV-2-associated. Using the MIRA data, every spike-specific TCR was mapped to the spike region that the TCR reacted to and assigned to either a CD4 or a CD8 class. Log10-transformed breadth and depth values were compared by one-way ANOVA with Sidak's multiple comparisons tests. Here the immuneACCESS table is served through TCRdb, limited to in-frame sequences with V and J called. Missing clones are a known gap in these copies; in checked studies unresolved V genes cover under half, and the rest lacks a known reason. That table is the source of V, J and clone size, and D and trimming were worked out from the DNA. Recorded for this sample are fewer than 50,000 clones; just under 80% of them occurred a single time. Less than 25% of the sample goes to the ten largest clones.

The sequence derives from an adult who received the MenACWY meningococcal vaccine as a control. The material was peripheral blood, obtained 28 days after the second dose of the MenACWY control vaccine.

The sequenced DNA: TGTGCCAGCAGCCGGGACGGAAATTACGAGCAGTACTTC. Translated, this is CASSRDGNYEQYF. In this chain, TRBV27 is recombined with TRBJ2-7; the D gene may be TRBD1 or TRBD2, since each aligns over 5 bases. The germline V gene (reference sequence) gives CDR1 as MNHEY and CDR2 as SMNVEV. From cysteine to phenylalanine, the CDR3 is 13 amino acids long. Only the CDR3 DNA stays, 39 bases, in frame from base 1. Trimming removed 6 bases from V and 4 bases from J, leaving 13 bases between the germline ends.